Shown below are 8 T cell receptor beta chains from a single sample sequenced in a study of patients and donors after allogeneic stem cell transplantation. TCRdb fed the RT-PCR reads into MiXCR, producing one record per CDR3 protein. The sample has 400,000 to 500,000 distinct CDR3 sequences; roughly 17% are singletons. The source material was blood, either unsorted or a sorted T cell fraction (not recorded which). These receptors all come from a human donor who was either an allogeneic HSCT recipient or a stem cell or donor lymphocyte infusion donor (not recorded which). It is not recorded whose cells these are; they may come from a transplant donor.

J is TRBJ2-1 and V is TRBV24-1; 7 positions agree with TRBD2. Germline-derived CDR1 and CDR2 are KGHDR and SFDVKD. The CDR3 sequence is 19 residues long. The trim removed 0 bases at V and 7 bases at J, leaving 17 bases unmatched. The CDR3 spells CATSDLGRELGEGPNEQFF. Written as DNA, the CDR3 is TGTGCCACCAGTGATTTGGGCCGGGAGCTCGGGGAGGGCCCGAATGAGCAGTTCTTC.

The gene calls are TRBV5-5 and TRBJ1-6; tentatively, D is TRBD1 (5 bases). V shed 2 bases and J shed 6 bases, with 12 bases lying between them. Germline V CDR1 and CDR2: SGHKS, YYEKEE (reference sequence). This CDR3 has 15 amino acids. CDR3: CASSFYQGSNSPLHF. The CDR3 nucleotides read TGTGCCAGCAGCTTCTATCAGGGAAGTAATTCACCCCTCCACTTT.

In DNA, the CDR3 is TGTGCCAGCAGCGTCACTAGCGGGGGGACCGAGCAGTACTTC. Its translation is CASSVTSGGTEQYF. V usage is TRBV9 and J usage is TRBJ2-7; TRBD2 matches 12 bases. Losses at the gene ends were 2 bases for V and 6 bases for J; bases not matched to a gene: 3. This CDR3 is built from 14 residues. Germline CDR1 reads SGDLS; CDR2 reads YYNGEE.

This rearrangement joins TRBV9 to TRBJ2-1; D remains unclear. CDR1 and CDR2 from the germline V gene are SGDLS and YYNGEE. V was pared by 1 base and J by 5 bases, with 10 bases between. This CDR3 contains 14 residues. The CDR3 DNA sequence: TGTGCCAGCAGCGTATATCACGGAAACAATGAGCAGTTCTTC. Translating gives CASSVYHGNNEQFF.

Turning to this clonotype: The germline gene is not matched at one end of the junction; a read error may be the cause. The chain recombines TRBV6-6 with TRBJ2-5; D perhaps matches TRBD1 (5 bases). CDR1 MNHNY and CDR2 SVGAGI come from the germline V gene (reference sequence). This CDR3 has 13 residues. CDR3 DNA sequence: TGTGCCAGCAGTTACTCGACAAGGACATGGGCCGGATTC. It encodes CASSYSTRTWAGF.

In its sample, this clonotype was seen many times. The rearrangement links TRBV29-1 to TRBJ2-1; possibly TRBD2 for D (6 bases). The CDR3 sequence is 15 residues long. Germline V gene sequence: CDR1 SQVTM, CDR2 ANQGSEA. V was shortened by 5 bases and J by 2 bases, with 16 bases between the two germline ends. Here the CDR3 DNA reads TGCAGCGTTCAGGAGGGATGGTCAACCTACAATGAGCAGTTCTTC. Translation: CSVQEGWSTYNEQFF.

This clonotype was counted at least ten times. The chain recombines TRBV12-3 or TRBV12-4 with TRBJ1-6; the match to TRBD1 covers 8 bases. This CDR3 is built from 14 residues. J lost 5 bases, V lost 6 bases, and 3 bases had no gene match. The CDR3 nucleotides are TGTGCCAGCAGCCAGGGGGCAAATAATTCACCCCTCCACTTT. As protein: CASSQGANNSPLHF.

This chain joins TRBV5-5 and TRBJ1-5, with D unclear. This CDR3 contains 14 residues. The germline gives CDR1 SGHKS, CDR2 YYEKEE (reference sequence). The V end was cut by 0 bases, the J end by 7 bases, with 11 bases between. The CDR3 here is CASSLGVGKQPQHF. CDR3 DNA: TGTGCCAGCAGCTTGGGAGTGGGGAAGCAGCCCCAGCATTTT.